The 3 T cell receptor beta chains below come from one sample, sequenced in a study of response to subunit inactivated influenza vaccine. TCRdb itself ran the RT-PCR reads through MiXCR, one entry per CDR3 protein. This sample has 450,000 to 500,000 distinct CDR3 sequences, with approximately 11% found just once. This specimen was PBMCs from blood, taken more than 35 days after vaccination. The receptors shown here come from a man aged 50-60 years who received an inactivated influenza vaccine.

Only a few counts were recorded for this clonotype. The V call is TRBV4-3, the J call TRBJ2-7; 10 nucleotides line up with TRBD2. In germline, CDR1 is LGHNA, CDR2 YSLEER. With 0 bases clipped from V and 4 bases from J, the junction kept 9 bases outside the gene matches. CDR3 length: 17 amino acids. CDR3 loop: CASSQESSGGPKYEQYF. CDR3 DNA sequence: TGCGCCAGCAGCCAAGAGTCTAGCGGGGGCCCTAAATACGAGCAGTACTTC.

This clonotype was detected a few times. The rearrangement uses TRBV20-1 and TRBJ2-1; 7 bases line up with TRBD2. J was trimmed by 1 base and V by 6 bases; bases with no gene match: 12. CDR1 is DFQATT and CDR2 is SNEGSKA in the germline V gene (reference sequence). This CDR3 is built from 16 residues. The CDR3 sequence: CSAREGGEGSYNEQFF. The CDR3, as DNA: TGCAGTGCCCGCGAAGGTGGGGAGGGGTCCTACAATGAGCAGTTCTTC.

This clonotype came up a few times. The genes are TRBV12-3 or TRBV12-4 and TRBJ1-5; 9 nucleotides agree with TRBD1. This CDR3 comprises 14 residues. Trimming cost V 3 bases and J 7 bases; bases outside gene matches: 4. The DNA of the CDR3 is TGTGCCAGCAGTTTGGGACAGGGCGAACAGCCCCAGCATTTT. This sequence encodes CASSLGQGEQPQHF.